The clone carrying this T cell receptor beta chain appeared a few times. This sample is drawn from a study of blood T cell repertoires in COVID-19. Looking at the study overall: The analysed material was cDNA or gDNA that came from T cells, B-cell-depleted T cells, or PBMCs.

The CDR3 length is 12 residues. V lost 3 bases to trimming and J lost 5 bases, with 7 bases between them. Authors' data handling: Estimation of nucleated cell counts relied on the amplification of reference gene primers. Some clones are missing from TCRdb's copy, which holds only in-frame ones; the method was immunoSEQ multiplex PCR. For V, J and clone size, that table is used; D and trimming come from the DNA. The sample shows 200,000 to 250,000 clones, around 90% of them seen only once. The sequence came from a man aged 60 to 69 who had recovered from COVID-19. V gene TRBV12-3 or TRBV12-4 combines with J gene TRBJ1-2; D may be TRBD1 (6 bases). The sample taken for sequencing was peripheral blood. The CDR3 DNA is TGTGCCAGCAGTTTGCAGGGGTATGGCTACACCTTC. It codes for CASSLQGYGYTF.